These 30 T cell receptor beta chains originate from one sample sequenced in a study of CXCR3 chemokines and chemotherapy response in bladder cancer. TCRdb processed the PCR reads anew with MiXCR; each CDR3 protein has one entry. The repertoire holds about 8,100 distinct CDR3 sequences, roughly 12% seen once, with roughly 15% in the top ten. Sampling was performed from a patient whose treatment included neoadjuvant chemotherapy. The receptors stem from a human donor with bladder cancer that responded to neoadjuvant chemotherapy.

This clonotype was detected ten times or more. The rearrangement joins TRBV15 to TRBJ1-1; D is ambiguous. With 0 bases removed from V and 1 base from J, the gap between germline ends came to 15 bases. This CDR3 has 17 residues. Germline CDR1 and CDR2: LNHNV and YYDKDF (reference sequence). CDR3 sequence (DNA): TGTGCCACCAGCAGAGATCCAAGGGCGCGGGGGAACACTGAAGCTTTCTTT. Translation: CATSRDPRARGNTEAFF.

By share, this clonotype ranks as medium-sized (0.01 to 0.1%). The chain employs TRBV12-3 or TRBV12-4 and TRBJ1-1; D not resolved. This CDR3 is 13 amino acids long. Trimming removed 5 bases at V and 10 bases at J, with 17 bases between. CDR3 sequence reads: CASSDPTRMAAFF. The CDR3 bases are TGTGCCAGCAGTGACCCGACCAGGATGGCAGCTTTCTTT.

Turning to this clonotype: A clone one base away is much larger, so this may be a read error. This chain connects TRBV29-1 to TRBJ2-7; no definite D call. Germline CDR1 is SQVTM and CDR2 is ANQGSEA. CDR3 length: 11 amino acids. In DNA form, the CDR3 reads TGCAGCGTTGAGGTTACCTACCAGCAGTACTTC. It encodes CSVEVTYQQYF.

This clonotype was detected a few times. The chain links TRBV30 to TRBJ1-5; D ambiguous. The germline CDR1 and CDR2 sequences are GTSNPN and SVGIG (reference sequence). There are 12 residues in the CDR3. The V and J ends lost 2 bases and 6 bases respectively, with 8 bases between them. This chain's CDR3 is CAWSWQGQPQHF. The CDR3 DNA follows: TGTGCCTGGAGTTGGCAAGGTCAGCCCCAGCATTTT.

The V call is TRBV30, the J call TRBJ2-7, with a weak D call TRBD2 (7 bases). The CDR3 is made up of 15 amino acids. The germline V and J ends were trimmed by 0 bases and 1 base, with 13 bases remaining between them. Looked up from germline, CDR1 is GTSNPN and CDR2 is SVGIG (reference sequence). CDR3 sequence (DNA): TGTGCCTGGAGTGTAGGGGGGGCTGGGTCCTACGAGCAGTACTTC. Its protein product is CAWSVGGAGSYEQYF.

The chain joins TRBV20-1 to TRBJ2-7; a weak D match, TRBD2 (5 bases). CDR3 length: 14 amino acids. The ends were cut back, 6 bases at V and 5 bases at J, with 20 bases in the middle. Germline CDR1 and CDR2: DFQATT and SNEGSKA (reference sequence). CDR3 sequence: CSARGRSGWNEQYF. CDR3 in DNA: TGCAGTGCCCGAGGACGGTCGGGGTGGAACGAGCAGTACTTC.

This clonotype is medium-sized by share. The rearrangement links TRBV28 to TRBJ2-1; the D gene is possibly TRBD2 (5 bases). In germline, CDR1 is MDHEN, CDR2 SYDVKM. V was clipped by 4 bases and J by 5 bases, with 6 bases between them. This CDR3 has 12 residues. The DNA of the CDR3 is TGTGCCAGCAGTTCACTAGACAATGAGCAGTTCTTC. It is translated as CASSSLDNEQFF.

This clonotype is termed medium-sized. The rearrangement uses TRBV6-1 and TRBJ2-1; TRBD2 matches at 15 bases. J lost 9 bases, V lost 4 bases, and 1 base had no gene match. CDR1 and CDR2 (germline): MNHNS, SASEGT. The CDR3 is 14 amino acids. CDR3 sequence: CASSGTSGGGEQFF. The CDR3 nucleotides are TGTGCCAGCAGTGGGACTAGCGGGGGGGGTGAGCAGTTCTTC.

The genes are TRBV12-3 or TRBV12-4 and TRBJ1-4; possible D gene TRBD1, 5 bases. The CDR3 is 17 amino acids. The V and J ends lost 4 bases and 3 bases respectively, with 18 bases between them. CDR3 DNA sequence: TGTGCCAGCAGTTCCACCAAGGGGAGGGGCTCTAATGAAAAACTGTTTTTT. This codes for CASSSTKGRGSNEKLFF.

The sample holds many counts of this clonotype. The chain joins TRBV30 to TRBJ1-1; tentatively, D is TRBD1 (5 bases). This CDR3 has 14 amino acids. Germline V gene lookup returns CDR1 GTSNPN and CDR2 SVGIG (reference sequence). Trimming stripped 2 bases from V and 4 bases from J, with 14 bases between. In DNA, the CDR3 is TGTGCCTGGAGTAAAAAGAAGGGGATCACTGAAGCTTTCTTT. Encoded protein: CAWSKKKGITEAFF.

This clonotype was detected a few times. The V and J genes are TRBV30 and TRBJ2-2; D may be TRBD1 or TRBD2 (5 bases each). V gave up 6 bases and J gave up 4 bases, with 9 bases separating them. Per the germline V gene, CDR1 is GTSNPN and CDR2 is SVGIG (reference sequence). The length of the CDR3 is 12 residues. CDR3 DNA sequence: TGTGCCTGCTCAGGGAGCACCGGGGAGCTGTTTTTT. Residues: CACSGSTGELFF.

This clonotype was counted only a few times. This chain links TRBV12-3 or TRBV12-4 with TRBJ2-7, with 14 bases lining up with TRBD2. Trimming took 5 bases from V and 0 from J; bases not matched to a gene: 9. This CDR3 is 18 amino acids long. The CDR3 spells CASSKGPGLAGASYEQYF. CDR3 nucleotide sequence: TGTGCCAGCAGTAAAGGACCGGGACTAGCGGGGGCCTCCTACGAGCAGTACTTC.

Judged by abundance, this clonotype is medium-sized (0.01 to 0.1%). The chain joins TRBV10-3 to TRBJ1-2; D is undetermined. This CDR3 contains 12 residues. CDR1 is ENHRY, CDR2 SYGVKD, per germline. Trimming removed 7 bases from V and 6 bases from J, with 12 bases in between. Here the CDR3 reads CAITTPPNGYTF. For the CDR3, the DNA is TGTGCCATCACCACCCCTCCCAATGGCTACACCTTC.

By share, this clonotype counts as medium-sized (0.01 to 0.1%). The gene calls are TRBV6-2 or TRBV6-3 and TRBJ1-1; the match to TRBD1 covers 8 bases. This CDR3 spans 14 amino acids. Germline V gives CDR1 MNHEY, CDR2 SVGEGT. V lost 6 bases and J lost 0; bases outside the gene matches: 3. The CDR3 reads CASSTDRVNTEAFF. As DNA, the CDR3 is TGTGCCAGCAGCACGGACAGGGTGAACACTGAAGCTTTCTTT.

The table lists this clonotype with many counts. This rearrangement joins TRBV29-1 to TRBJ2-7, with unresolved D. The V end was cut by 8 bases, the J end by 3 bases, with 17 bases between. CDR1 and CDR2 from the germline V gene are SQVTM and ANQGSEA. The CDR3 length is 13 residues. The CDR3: CSCKVDAYYEQYF. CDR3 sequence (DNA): TGCAGCTGCAAAGTCGACGCCTACTACGAGCAGTACTTC.

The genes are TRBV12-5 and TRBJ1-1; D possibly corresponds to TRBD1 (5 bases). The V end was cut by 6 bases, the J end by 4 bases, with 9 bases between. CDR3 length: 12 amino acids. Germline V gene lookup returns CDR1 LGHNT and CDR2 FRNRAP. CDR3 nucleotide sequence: TGTGCTAGTGGGGGGCAGCTCACTGAAGCTTTCTTT. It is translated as CASGGQLTEAFF.

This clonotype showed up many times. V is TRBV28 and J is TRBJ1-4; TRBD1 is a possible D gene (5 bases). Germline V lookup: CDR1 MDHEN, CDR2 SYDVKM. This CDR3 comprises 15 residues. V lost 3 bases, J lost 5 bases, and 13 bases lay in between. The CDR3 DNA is TGTGCCAGCAGTTTGGGGGGGGTAAGGAATGAAAAACTGTTTTTT. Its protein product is CASSLGGVRNEKLFF. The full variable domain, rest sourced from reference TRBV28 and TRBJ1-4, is DVKVTQSSRYLVKRTGEKVFLECVQDMDHENMFWYRQDPGLGLRLIYFSYDVKMKEKGDIPEGYSVSREKKERFSLILESASTNQTSMYLCASSLGGVRNEKLFFGSGTQLSVL.

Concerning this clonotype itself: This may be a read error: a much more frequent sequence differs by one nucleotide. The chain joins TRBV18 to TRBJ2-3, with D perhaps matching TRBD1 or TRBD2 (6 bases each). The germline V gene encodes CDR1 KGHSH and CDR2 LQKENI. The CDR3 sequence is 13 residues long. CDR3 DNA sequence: TGTGTCAGCTCGTACAGGGAGGCAGATACGCAGTATTTT. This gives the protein CVSSYREADTQYF. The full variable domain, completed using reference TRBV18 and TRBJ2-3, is NAGVMQNPRHLVRRRGQEARLRCSPMKGHSHVYWYRQLPEEGLKFMVYLQKENIIDESGMPKERFSAEFPKEGPSILRIQQVVRGDSAAYFCVSSYREADTQYFGPGTRLTVL.

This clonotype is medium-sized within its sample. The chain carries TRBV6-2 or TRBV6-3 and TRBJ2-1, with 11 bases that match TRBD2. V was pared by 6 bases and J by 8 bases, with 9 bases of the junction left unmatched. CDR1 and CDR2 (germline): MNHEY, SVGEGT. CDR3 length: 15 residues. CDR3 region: CASRFSGGGLDEQFF. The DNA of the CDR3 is TGTGCCAGCAGGTTTAGCGGGGGGGGGTTAGATGAGCAGTTCTTC.

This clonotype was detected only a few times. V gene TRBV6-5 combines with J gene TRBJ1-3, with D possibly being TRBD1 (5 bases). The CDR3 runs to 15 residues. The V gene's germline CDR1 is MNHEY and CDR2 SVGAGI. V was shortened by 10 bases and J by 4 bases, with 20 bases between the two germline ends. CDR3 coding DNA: TGTGCCACCCGAGGTCCAGGGAACCCCGGAAACACCATATATTTT. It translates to CATRGPGNPGNTIYF.

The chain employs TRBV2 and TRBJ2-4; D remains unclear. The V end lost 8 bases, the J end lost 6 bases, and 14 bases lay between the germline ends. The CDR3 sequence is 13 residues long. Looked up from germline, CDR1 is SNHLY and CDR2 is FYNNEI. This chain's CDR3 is CASGVLEPNIQYF. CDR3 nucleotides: TGTGCCAGCGGAGTCCTGGAACCAAACATTCAGTACTTC.

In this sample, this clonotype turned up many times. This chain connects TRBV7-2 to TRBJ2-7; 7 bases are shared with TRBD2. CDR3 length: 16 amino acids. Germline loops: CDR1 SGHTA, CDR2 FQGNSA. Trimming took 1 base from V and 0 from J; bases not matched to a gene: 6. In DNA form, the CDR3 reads TGTGCCAGCAGCTTAGTTCGAGCGGGGAACTCCTACGAGCAGTACTTC. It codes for CASSLVRAGNSYEQYF.

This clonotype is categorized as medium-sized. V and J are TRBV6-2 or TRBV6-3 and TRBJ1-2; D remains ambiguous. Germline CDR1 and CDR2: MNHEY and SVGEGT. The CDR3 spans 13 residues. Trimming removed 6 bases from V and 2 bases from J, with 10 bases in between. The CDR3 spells CASRRAGNYGYTF. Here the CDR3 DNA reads TGTGCCAGCAGGCGTGCTGGGAACTATGGCTACACCTTC.

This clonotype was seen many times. Here the CDR3 DNA reads TGTGCCAGCAGTTACCAAATAGCGGACAGGGGCAATCAGCCCCAGCATTTT. Protein sequence: CASSYQIADRGNQPQHF. The J gene is TRBJ1-5, the V gene TRBV6-6; TRBD1 matches 8 bases. CDR1 and CDR2 (germline): MNHNY, SVGAGI (reference sequence). The CDR3 spans 17 residues. J was trimmed by 2 bases and V by 2 bases; bases with no gene match: 8.

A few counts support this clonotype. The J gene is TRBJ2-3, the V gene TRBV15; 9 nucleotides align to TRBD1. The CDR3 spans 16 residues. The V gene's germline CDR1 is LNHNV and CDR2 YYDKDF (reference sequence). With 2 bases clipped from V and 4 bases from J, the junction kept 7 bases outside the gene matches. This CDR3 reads CATSRSGTGSSDTQYF. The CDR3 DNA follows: TGTGCCACCAGCAGATCCGGGACAGGGTCTTCAGATACGCAGTATTTT.

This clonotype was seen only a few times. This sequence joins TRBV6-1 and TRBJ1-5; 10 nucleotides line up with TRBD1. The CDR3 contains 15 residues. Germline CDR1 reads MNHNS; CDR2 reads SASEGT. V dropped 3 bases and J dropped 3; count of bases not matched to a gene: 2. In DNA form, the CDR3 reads TGTGCCAGCAGTGAGACAGGGGGCTCCAATCAGCCCCAGCATTTT. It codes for CASSETGGSNQPQHF.

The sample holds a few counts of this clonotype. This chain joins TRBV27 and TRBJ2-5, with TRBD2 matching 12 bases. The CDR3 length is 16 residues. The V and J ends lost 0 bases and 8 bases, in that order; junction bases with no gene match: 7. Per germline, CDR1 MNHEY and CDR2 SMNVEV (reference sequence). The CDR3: CASSLSLAGGGGTQYF. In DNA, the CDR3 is TGTGCCAGCAGTTTATCCCTAGCGGGGGGGGGCGGTACCCAGTACTTC.

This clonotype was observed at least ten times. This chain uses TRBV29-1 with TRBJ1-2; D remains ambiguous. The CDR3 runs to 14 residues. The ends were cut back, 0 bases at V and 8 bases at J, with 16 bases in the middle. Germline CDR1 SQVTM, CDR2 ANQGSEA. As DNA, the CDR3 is TGCAGCGTTGAAGATCTGGGCACACCCGGGGGCTACACCTTC. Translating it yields CSVEDLGTPGGYTF.

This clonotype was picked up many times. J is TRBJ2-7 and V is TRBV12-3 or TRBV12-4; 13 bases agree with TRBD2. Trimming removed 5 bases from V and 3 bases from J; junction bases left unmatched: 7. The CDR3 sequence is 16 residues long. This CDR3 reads CASSQPGLAGFYEQYF. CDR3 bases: TGTGCCAGCAGTCAACCGGGACTAGCGGGGTTCTACGAGCAGTACTTC.

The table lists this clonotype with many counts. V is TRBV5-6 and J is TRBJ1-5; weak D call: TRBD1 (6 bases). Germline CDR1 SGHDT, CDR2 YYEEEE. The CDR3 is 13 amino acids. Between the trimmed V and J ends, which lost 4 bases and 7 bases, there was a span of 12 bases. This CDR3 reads CASSTGSGQPQHF. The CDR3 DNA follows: TGTGCCAGCAGCACAGGGTCGGGACAGCCCCAGCATTTT.